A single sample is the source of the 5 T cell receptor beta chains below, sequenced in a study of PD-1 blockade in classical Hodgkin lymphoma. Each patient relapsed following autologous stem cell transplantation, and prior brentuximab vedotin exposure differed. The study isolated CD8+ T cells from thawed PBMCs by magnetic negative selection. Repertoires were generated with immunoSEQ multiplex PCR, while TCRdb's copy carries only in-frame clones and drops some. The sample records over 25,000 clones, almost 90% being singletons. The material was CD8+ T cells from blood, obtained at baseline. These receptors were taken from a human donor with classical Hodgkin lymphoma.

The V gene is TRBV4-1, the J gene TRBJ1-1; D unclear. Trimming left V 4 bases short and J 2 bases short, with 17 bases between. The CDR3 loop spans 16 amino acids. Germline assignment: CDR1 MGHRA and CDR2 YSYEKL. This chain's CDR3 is CASSPRALWGNTEAFF. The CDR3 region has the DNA TGCGCCAGCAGCCCACGAGCCCTTTGGGGAAACACTGAAGCTTTCTTT.

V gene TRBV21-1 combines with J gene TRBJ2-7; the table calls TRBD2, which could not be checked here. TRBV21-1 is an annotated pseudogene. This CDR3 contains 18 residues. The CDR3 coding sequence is TGTGCCAGCAGCAAAGTCTACTTTCTCGCGGATGATTCCTACGAGCAGTACTTC. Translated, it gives CASSKVYFLADDSYEQYF.

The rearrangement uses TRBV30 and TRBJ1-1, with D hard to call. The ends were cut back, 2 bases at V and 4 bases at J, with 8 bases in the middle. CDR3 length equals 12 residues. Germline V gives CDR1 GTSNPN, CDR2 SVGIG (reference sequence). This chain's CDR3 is CAWSYGRTEAFF. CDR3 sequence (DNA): TGTGCCTGGAGTTATGGGCGCACTGAAGCTTTCTTT.

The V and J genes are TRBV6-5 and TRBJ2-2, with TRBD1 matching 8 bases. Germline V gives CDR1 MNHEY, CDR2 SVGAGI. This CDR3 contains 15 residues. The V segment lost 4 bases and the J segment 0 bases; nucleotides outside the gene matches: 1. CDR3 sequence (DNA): TGTGCCAGCAGTTTACAGGGGGCGAACACCGGGGAGCTGTTTTTT. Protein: CASSLQGANTGELFF.

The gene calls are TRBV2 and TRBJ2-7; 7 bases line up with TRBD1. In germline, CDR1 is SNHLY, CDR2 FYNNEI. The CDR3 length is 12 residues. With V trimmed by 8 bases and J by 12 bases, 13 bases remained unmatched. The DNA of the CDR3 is TGTGCCAGCTACCCATCCGTGACAGGGACGTACTTC. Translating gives CASYPSVTGTYF.